Listed below are T cell receptor beta chains from one sample, sequenced in a study of monozygotic twins with inflammatory bowel disease. TCRdb re-called the 5' RACE reads; every CDR3 protein appears as one record, without DNA. The specimen's table records about 160,000 distinct CDR3 sequences. Input material: blood. These receptors originate from a human donor with ulcerative colitis or Crohn's disease, or a healthy co-twin of an affected twin (not recorded which). Each CDR3 is given with its conserved first and last residue.

V,J,CDR3
TRBV12-3/TRBV12-4,TRBJ2-7,CASSFLAGDYEQYF
TRBV5-1,TRBJ2-2,CASSGTGETTGELFF
TRBV6-2/TRBV6-3,TRBJ1-2,CASSYDDPTGRSF
TRBV18,TRBJ2-7,CASSPREQGPNYEQYF
TRBV7-3,TRBJ2-3,CASSFQGVTDTQYF
TRBV10-3,TRBJ2-1,CAISETALLGGNEQFF
TRBV20-1,TRBJ1-5,CSAGGSNNQPQHF
TRBV5-4,TRBJ1-3,CASSLSAGSGNTIYF
TRBV5-4,TRBJ2-1,CASSPVPGQGTNEQFF
TRBV6-6,TRBJ2-7,CASNQGLAGEQYF
TRBV5-5,TRBJ2-5,CASSLWDSLQEETQYF
TRBV19,TRBJ2-1,CASSTLASGNEQFF
TRBV6-1,TRBJ2-5,CASSEALPGGTQYF
TRBV25-1,TRBJ2-1,CASSESGRGSYNEQFF
TRBV5-1,TRBJ2-7,CASSAGQGFFEEQYF
TRBV6-5,TRBJ2-2,CASSYSWGWTGELFF
TRBV7-3,TRBJ2-3,CASSPTAFTDTQYF
TRBV7-9,TRBJ1-6,CASSLSFGTNRSPLHF
TRBV27,TRBJ2-3,CASKWGRETDTQYF
TRBV14,TRBJ2-3,CASSQDWGTDTQYF
TRBV20-1,TRBJ2-3,CSARDLATSTDTQYF
TRBV3-1,TRBJ2-7,CASSQEHSYEQYF
TRBV7-2,TRBJ1-6,CASSVTELPLHF
TRBV5-1,TRBJ1-6,CASTLEGQGNSPLHF
TRBV6-1,TRBJ2-3,CASSHAVRQGANTQYF
TRBV5-1,TRBJ1-5,CASSLEGRNQPQHF
TRBV5-1,TRBJ1-5,CASSLGGVRGQPQHF
TRBV5-1,TRBJ1-1,CASSFGPGNTEAFF
TRBV6-2/TRBV6-3,TRBJ1-1,CASRRTGGETEAFF
TRBV29-1,TRBJ2-1,CSVENTYNEQFF
TRBV18,TRBJ2-1,CASSPIPPDNEQFF
TRBV20-1,TRBJ1-3,CSARDNGGLNTIYF
TRBV20-1,TRBJ2-1,CSADQREGQNEQFF
TRBV6-4,TRBJ1-1,CASSLTEMNTEAFF
TRBV6-5,TRBJ2-2,CASSYPPTGNTGELFF
TRBV11-2,TRBJ2-2,CASSLDPGNTGELFF
TRBV6-2/TRBV6-3,TRBJ1-1,CASSDSVYTEAFF
TRBV29-1,TRBJ2-1,CIVQSRFNEQFF
TRBV4-2,TRBJ1-2,CASSQAPGDYGYTF
TRBV7-3,TRBJ2-1,CASSPRWTSGTKQFF
TRBV11-2,TRBJ1-4,CASSYGTGGLNEKLFF
TRBV15,TRBJ2-5,CATSRGVSTGTQYF
TRBV7-3,TRBJ1-1,CASSSAFLLGTVKLWNTEAFF
TRBV25-1,TRBJ1-1,CASSEYLTGEAFF
TRBV7-9,TRBJ2-3,CASSASTDTQYF
TRBV5-1,TRBJ1-6,CASSLAGQVRSPLHF
TRBV7-9,TRBJ2-1,CASSWGTSGSTEQFF
TRBV30,TRBJ2-1,CAWSVPQGARNEQFF
TRBV5-1,TRBJ2-5,CASSLGLAGNQETQYF